Listed here is a single TCR beta chain. CDR3 length: 14 residues. From germline, CDR1 is ENHRY and CDR2 SYGVKD. V dropped 8 bases and J dropped 0 bases, with 13 bases sitting between them. This sample is drawn from a study of blood T cells in healthy people across ages. Primed by a sample-barcoded 5' primer and a J-beta primer mix, a second PCR proceeded for 7 to 11 cycles. TCRdb called the 5' RACE reads again in MiXCR, with one record for every CDR3 protein. The sample holds 600,000 to 850,000 distinct CDR3 sequences, roughly 43% seen once. This rearrangement joins TRBV10-3 to TRBJ1-1; the D is unclear. This receptor was identified in a woman aged 60-70 years in good health. The sequenced sample was blood. CDR3 nucleotide sequence: TGTGCCATCCCCAGCGCGCAACTGAACACTGAAGCTTTCTTT. It translates to CAIPSAQLNTEAFF.